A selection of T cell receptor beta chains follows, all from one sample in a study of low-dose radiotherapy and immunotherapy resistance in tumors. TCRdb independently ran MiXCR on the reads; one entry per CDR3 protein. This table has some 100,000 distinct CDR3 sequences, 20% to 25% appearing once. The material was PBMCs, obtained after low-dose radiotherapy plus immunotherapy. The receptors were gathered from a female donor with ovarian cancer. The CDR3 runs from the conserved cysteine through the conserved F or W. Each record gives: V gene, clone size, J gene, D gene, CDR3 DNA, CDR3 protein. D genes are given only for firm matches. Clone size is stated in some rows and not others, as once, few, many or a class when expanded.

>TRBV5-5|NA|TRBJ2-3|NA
TGTGCCAGCAGCTTAGCAGTAAGCACAGATACGCAGTATTTT
CASSLAVSTDTQYF
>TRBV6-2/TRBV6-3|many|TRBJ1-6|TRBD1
TGTGCCAGCAGCTACCTGACAGGGGGCAATTCACCCCTCCACTTT
CASSYLTGGNSPLHF
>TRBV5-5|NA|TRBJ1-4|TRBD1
TGTGCCAGCAGCTTGGAGGGACAGGGCGGTAAAAAACTGTTTTTT
CASSLEGQGGKKLFF
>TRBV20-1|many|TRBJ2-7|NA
TGCAGTGCTACCCTCGCGGGGACCGGGTACGAGCAGTACTTC
CSATLAGTGYEQYF
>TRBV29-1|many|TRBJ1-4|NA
TGCAGCGTTGAGGAGGGAAGGACTAATGAAAAACTGTTTTTT
CSVEEGRTNEKLFF
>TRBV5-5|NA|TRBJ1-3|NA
TGTGCCAGCAGCCGAACTGGCGGTTCTGGAAACACCATATATTTT
CASSRTGGSGNTIYF
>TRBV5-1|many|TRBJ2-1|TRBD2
TGCGCCAGCAGCTCCGGACTAGCTGCCTATGGGGATGAGCAGTTCTTC
CASSSGLAAYGDEQFF
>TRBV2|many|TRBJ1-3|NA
TGTGCCAGCAGTGAAGCGCTTCGGGGATCTGGAAACACCATATATTTT
CASSEALRGSGNTIYF
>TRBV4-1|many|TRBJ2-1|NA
TGCGCCAGCAGCCGTACTCAAGGGGAGCAGTTCTTC
CASSRTQGEQFF
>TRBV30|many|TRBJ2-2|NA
TGTGCCTGGAGTCTTACAGGGTTAACCGGGGAGCTGTTTTTT
CAWSLTGLTGELFF
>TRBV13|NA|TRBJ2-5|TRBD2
TGTGCCAGCACCTCCTTTTTAGCGGGACAAGAGACCCAGTACTTC
CASTSFLAGQETQYF
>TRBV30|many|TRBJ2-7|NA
TGTGCCTGGAGTTTAAGGGGCGCGATAAACGAGCAGTACTTC
CAWSLRGAINEQYF
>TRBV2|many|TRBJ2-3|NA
TGTGCCAGCAGTGATCCGGGGGCCTCTAGCACAGATACGCAGTATTTT
CASSDPGASSTDTQYF
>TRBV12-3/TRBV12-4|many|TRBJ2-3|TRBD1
TGTGCCAGCAGTTTTCGTCGCCGACAGGGTACGCAGTATTTT
CASSFRRRQGTQYF
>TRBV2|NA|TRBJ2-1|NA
TGTGCCAGCAGCGCGCTAGGGTACAATGAGCAGTTCTTC
CASSALGYNEQFF
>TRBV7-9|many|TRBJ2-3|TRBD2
TGTGCCAGCATTAGCGGGGGAAGCACAGATACGCAGTATTTT
CASISGGSTDTQYF
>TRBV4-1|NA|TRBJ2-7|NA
TGCGCCAGCAGACAGCAAAGCTACGAGCAGTACTTC
CASRQQSYEQYF
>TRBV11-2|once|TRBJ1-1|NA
TGTGCCAGCAGCTTAATACAGGGAACTGAAGCTTTCTTT
CASSLIQGTEAFF
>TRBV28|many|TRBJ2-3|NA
TGTGCCAGCAAACGCGGATATAGCACAGATACGCAGTATTTT
CASKRGYSTDTQYF
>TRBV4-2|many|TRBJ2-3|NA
TGTGCCAGCAGCCAAGACCATCCCATGCGGTCCGATACGCAGTATTTT
CASSQDHPMRSDTQYF
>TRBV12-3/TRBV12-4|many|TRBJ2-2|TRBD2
TGTGCCAGCAGTACTCTAGCGGGTGTGGGGACCGGGGAGCTGTTTTTT
CASSTLAGVGTGELFF
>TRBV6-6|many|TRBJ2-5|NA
TGTGCCAGCACCCGGGATTTTAAAGAGACCCAGTACTTC
CASTRDFKETQYF
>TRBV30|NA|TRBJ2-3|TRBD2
TGTGCCCGGAGTATGAGGGCTAGCGGGACGTGGCCCCCTAGCACAGATACGCAGTATTTT
CARSMRASGTWPPSTDTQYF